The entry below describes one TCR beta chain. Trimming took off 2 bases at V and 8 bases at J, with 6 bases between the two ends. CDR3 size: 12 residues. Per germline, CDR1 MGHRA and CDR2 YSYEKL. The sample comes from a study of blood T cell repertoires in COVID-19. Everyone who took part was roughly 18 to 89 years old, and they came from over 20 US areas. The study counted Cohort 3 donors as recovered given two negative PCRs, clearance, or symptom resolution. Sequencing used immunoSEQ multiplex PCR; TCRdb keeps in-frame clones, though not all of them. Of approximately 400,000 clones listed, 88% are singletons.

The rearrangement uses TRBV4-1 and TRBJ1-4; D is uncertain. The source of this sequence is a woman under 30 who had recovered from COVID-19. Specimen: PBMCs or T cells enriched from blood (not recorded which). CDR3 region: CASSQIQEKLFF. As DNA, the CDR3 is TGCGCCAGCAGCCAAATACAAGAAAAACTGTTTTTT.